This TCR beta chain comes out of a study of post-analysis software for immune sequencing data. Study-wide results and limits: There were about 5 TRBV segments more frequent in patients than controls, and TRBV5-6, TRBV5-1 and TRBV20-1 were among them. Multiple sclerosis patients had significantly lower normalized Chao1 diversity than controls.

Concerning this clonotype itself: Its antigen is still unknown.

V was clipped by 4 bases and J by 9 bases; unmatched bases: 5. The germline V gene encodes CDR1 SGHRS and CDR2 YFSETQ. CDR3 length equals 15 residues. Included in the TCR beta cDNA libraries were unique molecular identifiers. TCRdb independently ran MiXCR on the PCR reads; one entry per CDR3 protein. Of approximately 570,000 distinct CDR3 sequences in the sample, about 44% were seen once. This receptor was obtained from a girl aged 5 to 17 with multiple sclerosis. The sequencing sample was made of blood. This sequence joins TRBV5-1 and TRBJ2-1; 15 positions match TRBD2. The CDR3 region is CASSGGLAGGREQFF. DNA of the CDR3: TGCGCCAGCAGCGGGGGACTAGCGGGGGGACGTGAGCAGTTCTTC.